This T cell receptor (beta chain) derives from a study of T cell clonotyping in hematopoietic cell transplantation. Study summary: Pretransplant recipient samples were taken after cytoreduction.

Described time point: recipient sample about 28 days before transplant, after cytoreduction. Recipients were bled about 28 days pretransplant and at posttransplant days 30, 100, 180. On this clone: Its target is not known.

This CDR3 has 15 amino acids. CDR1 is MDHEN and CDR2 is SYDVKM in the germline V gene. V shed 2 bases and J shed 0 bases, with 9 bases lying between them. TCRdb's table, derived via immunoSEQ multiplex PCR, lists solely in-frame clones and lacks some. The sample carries tens of thousands of clones, just over 90% recorded once. Findings of the study overall: Few recipient clonotypes overlapped donors; over 95% were de novo at given depth.

This chain uses TRBV28 with TRBJ2-3, with D unclear. The receptor was isolated from a man over 45 with acute myeloid leukemia. Some clones in this sample may be carry-over from other donors' samples. This sample comprised peripheral blood mononuclear cells, obtained before stem cell transplant. CDR3 coding DNA: TGTGCCAGCAGTTTAGAACAGACTAGCACAGATACGCAGTATTTT. Its protein is CASSLEQTSTDTQYF.